One T cell receptor beta chain is described in this entry. The entry originates in a study of blood T cell repertoires in COVID-19. Study context: Specimens from acute and convalescent COVID-19 originated in the United States, Italy and Spain. PBMCs, B-cell-depleted T cells, or T cells provided the cDNA or gDNA that made up the material.

This CDR3 is built from 16 residues. Trimming removed 3 bases from V and 4 bases from J, with 16 bases in between. Germline-derived CDR1 and CDR2 are LNHDA and SQIVND (reference sequence). Authors' processing steps: Cell counts per sample came from amplifying reference gene primers. The method was immunoSEQ multiplex PCR; TCRdb's version includes in-frame clones alone and lacks a portion of them. V, J and clone size derive from that table, while D and trimming were established from the DNA sequence. The sample carries roughly 250,000 clones, 70% to 85% recorded once. The receptor was isolated from a woman of 80 years or more with acute or convalescent COVID-19. This sequence joins TRBV19 and TRBJ1-5; a weak D match, TRBD1 (6 bases). The sample taken for sequencing was peripheral blood. CDR3 region: CASSILGSTGNQPQHF. CDR3 sequence (DNA): TGTGCCAGTAGTATTCTCGGATCAACAGGGAATCAGCCCCAGCATTTT.